Each of the 25 T cell receptor beta chains below was sequenced from the same sample in a study of blood T cell repertoires in COVID-19. Produced via immunoSEQ multiplex PCR; TCRdb's table is partial and in-frame only. This table holds 85,000 to 90,000 clones, approximately 80% found once. Sequenced sample: peripheral blood. The receptors originated from a man between 65 and 80 years old with acute or convalescent COVID-19.

This clone has just a few counts. This chain links TRBV10-3 with TRBJ1-5; D is uncertain. The germline V gene has CDR1 ENHRY and CDR2 SYGVKD. Trimming removed 1 base at V and 7 bases at J, with 14 bases between. The CDR3 consists of 15 residues. Here the CDR3 reads CAISEYEDSRQPQHF. In nucleotides, the CDR3 is TGTGCCATCAGTGAGTACGAAGACTCACGGCAGCCCCAGCATTTT.

V and J are TRBV7-2 and TRBJ1-4, with a possible D match to TRBD1 (5 bases). Trimming pared 5 bases from V and 8 bases from J, leaving 12 bases between. The CDR3 is 13 amino acids. Germline V lookup: CDR1 SGHTA, CDR2 FQGNSA. The CDR3 region has the DNA TGTGCCAGCAGCCGACAGCCGTTGGAAAAACTGTTTTTT. Residues: CASSRQPLEKLFF.

The sample holds one count of this clone. The chain couples TRBV11-2 to TRBJ2-7; D is perhaps TRBD2 (5 bases). This CDR3 has 13 residues. Germline V CDR1 and CDR2: SGHAT, FQNNGV. Trimming cost V 5 bases and J 6 bases, with 14 bases left between them. The CDR3 protein is CASSHPAGVEQYV. As DNA, the CDR3 is TGTGCCAGCAGCCATCCGGCGGGCGTCGAGCAGTACGTC.

This clone was detected once. The chain couples TRBV5-6 to TRBJ2-5; D is unresolved. The CDR3 length is 11 residues. The V and J ends lost 4 bases and 4 bases respectively, with 5 bases between them. CDR1 and CDR2 from the germline V gene are SGHDT and YYEEEE. This CDR3 is CASSTGETQYF. DNA for the CDR3: TGTGCCAGCAGCACGGGAGAGACCCAGTACTTC.

V usage is TRBV7-3 and J usage is TRBJ2-3; TRBD1 matches at 7 bases. V dropped 5 bases and J dropped 5; count of bases not matched to a gene: 7. Germline CDR1 SGHTA, CDR2 FQGTGA. This CDR3 region has 14 residues. CDR3 bases: TGTGCCAGCAGCCTTGGGACAGCGTTAGATACGCAGTATTTT. Amino acids: CASSLGTALDTQYF.

CDR3 amino acids: CASSPRRAETQYF. The CDR3 nucleotides are TGTGCCAGCAGTCCTCGGAGGGCAGAGACCCAGTACTTC. The rearrangement uses TRBV6-5 and TRBJ2-5; TRBD2 might be the D (6 bases). Trimming stripped 5 bases from V and 4 bases from J, with 11 bases between. This CDR3 has 13 amino acids. Germline V CDR1 and CDR2: MNHEY, SVGAGI.

The V call is TRBV6-5, the J call TRBJ1-6; unclear D gene. This CDR3 is built from 16 residues. Deletions cut 0 bases from V and 0 bases from J, with 6 bases between. CDR1 is MNHEY, CDR2 SVGAGI, per germline. CDR3 coding DNA: TGTGCCAGCAGTTACTCTCATAGCTCCTATAATTCACCCCTCCACTTT. Protein product: CASSYSHSSYNSPLHF.

This clone occurred many times. The rearrangement links TRBV10-2 to TRBJ2-2; D is perhaps TRBD1 (5 bases). The CDR3 spans 16 residues. Deletions cut 2 bases from V and 0 bases from J, with 10 bases between. Looked up from germline, CDR1 is WSHSY and CDR2 is SAAADI. CDR3 nucleotides: TGCGCCAGCAGTGAGGTTCAGGGTGCGAACACCGGGGAGCTGTTTTTT. Residues: CASSEVQGANTGELFF.

This clone turned up a few times. The chain carries TRBV6-5 and TRBJ1-3; the match to TRBD1 covers 11 bases. Germline trimming cut 8 bases from V and 2 bases from J; bases unmatched to any gene: 2. This CDR3 is 14 amino acids long. Germline lookup yields CDR1 MNHEY and CDR2 SVGAGI. The CDR3 nucleotides read TGTGCCAGCCGGGACAGGGGGACTGGAAACACCATATATTTT. As protein: CASRDRGTGNTIYF.

The CDR3 bases are TGTGCCACCAGCGGTCTCGGGTCCCAAGAGACCCAGTACTTC. This translates into CATSGLGSQETQYF. The V gene is TRBV15, the J gene TRBJ2-5, with D uncertain. The CDR3 is made up of 14 amino acids. With 5 bases removed from V and 1 base from J, the gap between germline ends came to 11 bases. Germline V CDR1 and CDR2: LNHNV, YYDKDF (reference sequence).

The CDR3 sequence: CASSDPWTGGYEQYF. In DNA, the CDR3 is TGTGCCAGCAGTGACCCTTGGACAGGGGGCTACGAGCAGTACTTC. V gene TRBV2 combines with J gene TRBJ2-7; TRBD1 matches 10 bases. Germline V gene lookup returns CDR1 SNHLY and CDR2 FYNNEI. J was trimmed by 3 bases and V by 3 bases; bases with no gene match: 5. This CDR3 contains 15 residues.

This chain connects TRBV7-6 to TRBJ2-3, with 7 bases identical to TRBD1. Germline CDR1 is SGHVS and CDR2 is FNYEAQ. Losses at the gene ends were 5 bases for V and 1 base for J; bases not matched to a gene: 6. The CDR3 covers 15 residues. The CDR3 DNA sequence: TGTGCCAGCAGCCGAAACAGGGGTGGCACAGATACGCAGTATTTT. Protein product: CASSRNRGGTDTQYF.

The V gene is TRBV11-2, the J gene TRBJ2-1; a possible D gene is TRBD2 (5 bases). CDR1 and CDR2 from the germline V gene are SGHAT and FQNNGV. V lost 1 base and J lost 6, with 10 bases in between. The CDR3 contains 14 residues. CDR3 sequence: CASSLAGIGNEQFF. The CDR3 DNA reads as TGTGCCAGCAGCTTAGCCGGGATAGGCAATGAGCAGTTCTTC.

The V call is TRBV7-8, the J call TRBJ2-7; D unresolved. Germline-derived CDR1 and CDR2 are SGHVS and FQNEAQ. The CDR3 is 13 residues long. Trimming cost V 1 base and J 5 bases, with 9 bases left between them. The CDR3 protein is CASSLGPANEQYF. The CDR3 coding sequence is TGTGCCAGCAGCTTAGGGCCCGCCAACGAGCAGTACTTC.

This clone was seen a few times. The chain combines TRBV3-1 (or the pseudogene TRBV3-2) with TRBJ2-3; TRBD1 agrees at 8 bases. V lost 2 bases, J lost 7 bases, and 11 bases stayed unmatched. The CDR3 runs to 16 residues. Germline V lookup: CDR1 LGHDT, CDR2 YNNKEL (reference sequence). CDR3 sequence (DNA): TGTGCCAGCAGCCAAAAGCGACAGGGGATTGAGAATACGCAGTATTTT. This codes for CASSQKRQGIENTQYF.

The rearrangement links TRBV12-3 or TRBV12-4 to TRBJ1-4; D might be TRBD1 (6 bases). Deletions cut 6 bases from V and 5 bases from J, with 10 bases between. The CDR3 consists of 13 residues. The CDR3 region is CASSHGQNEKLFF. In DNA, the CDR3 is TGTGCCAGCAGCCACGGACAGAATGAAAAACTGTTTTTT.

The rearrangement links TRBV2 to TRBJ2-1; maybe TRBD2 (5 bases). CDR1 SNHLY and CDR2 FYNNEI come from the germline V gene. V gave up 7 bases and J gave up 1 base, with 11 bases separating them. The CDR3 length is 14 residues. As DNA, the CDR3 is TGTGCCAGCACGAGGACGGGGTCCTACAATGAGCAGTTCTTC. Protein sequence: CASTRTGSYNEQFF.

The V call is TRBV9, the J call TRBJ2-3; D ambiguous. The CDR3 is made up of 15 amino acids. The V and J ends lost 4 bases and 0 bases respectively, with 12 bases between them. Germline V gives CDR1 SGDLS, CDR2 YYNGEE. This CDR3 is CASSSAVSSTDTQYF. CDR3 DNA: TGTGCCAGCAGCTCCGCGGTATCCAGCACAGATACGCAGTATTTT.

The gene calls are TRBV5-1 and TRBJ1-2; 10 bases are a match to TRBD1. The germline gives CDR1 SGHRS, CDR2 YFSETQ. CDR3 length equals 15 residues. V gave up 1 base and J gave up 4 bases; unmatched junction bases: 4. The CDR3 loop reads CASSLRTGGSYGYTF. Written as DNA, the CDR3 is TGCGCCAGCAGCTTGCGGACAGGGGGTAGCTATGGCTACACCTTC.

This chain uses TRBV28 with TRBJ2-5; TRBD2 aligns across 14 bases. The V gene end was trimmed by 6 bases and the J gene end by 0 bases; junction bases not matched to a gene: 9. The CDR3 spans 18 residues. CDR1 MDHEN and CDR2 SYDVKM come from the germline V gene. The CDR3, as DNA: TGTGCCAGCAGCCCGGGGGGACTAGCGGGGGCGTACCAAGAGACCCAGTACTTC. Its translation is CASSPGGLAGAYQETQYF.

This clone was detected ten times or more. The V gene is TRBV9, the J gene TRBJ1-6; D ambiguous. Trimming removed 4 bases at V and 8 bases at J, with 16 bases between. CDR3 length: 15 residues. The germline CDR1 and CDR2 sequences are SGDLS and YYNGEE. The DNA for the CDR3 is TGTGCCAGCAGCCCCAGTTCCCCGAGGGATTCACCCCTCCACTTT. Its protein is CASSPSSPRDSPLHF.

The chain carries TRBV2 and TRBJ2-2, with D maybe TRBD1 (5 bases). CDR3 length equals 13 residues. The V gene lost 6 bases and the J gene lost 6 bases, with 11 bases spanning the gap. CDR1 and CDR2 (germline): SNHLY, FYNNEI. CDR3 nucleotides: TGTGCCAGCAGCCAAGACAGAGCCGGGGAGCTGTTTTTT. Residues: CASSQDRAGELFF.

The chain employs TRBV6-6 and TRBJ2-2; 10 nucleotides match TRBD2. This CDR3 contains 14 residues. The germline gives CDR1 MNHNY, CDR2 SVGAGI (reference sequence). V gave up 6 bases and J gave up 10 bases; unmatched junction bases: 8. Written as DNA, the CDR3 is TGTGCCAGCAGAGCGAGCGGGGGGGCCGTGGAGCTGTTTTTT. Translated: CASRASGGAVELFF.

This clone was detected only a few times. This chain uses TRBV25-1 with TRBJ2-5; tentatively, D is TRBD2 (5 bases). V gave up 2 bases and J gave up 0 bases, with 10 bases separating them. This CDR3 is built from 15 residues. The germline V gene encodes CDR1 MGHDK and CDR2 SYGVNS. For the CDR3, the DNA is TGTGCCAGCAGTGAACATCCGGGATACCAAGAGACCCAGTACTTC. Translated: CASSEHPGYQETQYF.

The V call is TRBV29-1, the J call TRBJ1-1; the D gene is possibly TRBD1 (6 bases). The germline V gene has CDR1 SQVTM and CDR2 ANQGSEA. This CDR3 contains 14 residues. Trimming stripped 7 bases from V and 2 bases from J, with 17 bases between. DNA of the CDR3: TGCAGCGGGGAGGGAACAGGGACTAACACTGAAGCTTTCTTT. Its translation is CSGEGTGTNTEAFF.